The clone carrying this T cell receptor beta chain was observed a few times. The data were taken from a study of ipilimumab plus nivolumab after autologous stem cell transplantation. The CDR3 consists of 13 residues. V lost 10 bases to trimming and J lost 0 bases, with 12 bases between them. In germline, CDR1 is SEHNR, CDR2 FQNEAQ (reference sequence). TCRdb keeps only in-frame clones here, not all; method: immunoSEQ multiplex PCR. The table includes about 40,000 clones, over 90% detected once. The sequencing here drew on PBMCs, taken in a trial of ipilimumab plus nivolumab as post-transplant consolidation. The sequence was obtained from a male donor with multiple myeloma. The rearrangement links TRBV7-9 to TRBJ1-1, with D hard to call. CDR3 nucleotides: TGTGCCACCGAAGACGGTATGAACACTGAAGCTTTCTTT. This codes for CATEDGMNTEAFF. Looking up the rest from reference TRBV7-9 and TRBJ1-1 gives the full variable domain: DTGVSQNPRHKITKRGQNVTFRCDPISEHNRLYWYRQTLGQGPEFLTYFQNEAQLEKSRLLSDRFSAERPKGSFSTLEIQRTEQGDSAMYLCATEDGMNTEAFFGQGTRLTVV.